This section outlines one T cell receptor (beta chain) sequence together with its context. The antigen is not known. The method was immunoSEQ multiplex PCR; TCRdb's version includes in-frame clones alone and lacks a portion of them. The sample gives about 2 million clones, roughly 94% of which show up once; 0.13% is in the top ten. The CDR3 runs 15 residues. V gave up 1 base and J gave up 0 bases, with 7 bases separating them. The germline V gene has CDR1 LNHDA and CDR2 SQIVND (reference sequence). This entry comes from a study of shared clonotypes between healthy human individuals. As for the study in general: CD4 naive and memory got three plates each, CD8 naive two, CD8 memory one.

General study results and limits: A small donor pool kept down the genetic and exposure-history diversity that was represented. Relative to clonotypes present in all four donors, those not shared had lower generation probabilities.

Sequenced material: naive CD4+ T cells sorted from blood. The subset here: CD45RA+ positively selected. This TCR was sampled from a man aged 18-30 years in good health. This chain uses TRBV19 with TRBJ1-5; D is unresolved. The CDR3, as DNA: TGTGCCAGTAGTATAGTGGAGAATAGCAATCAGCCCCAGCATTTT. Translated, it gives CASSIVENSNQPQHF.